Sequencing of this T cell receptor beta chain was carried out in a study of T cell responses to AZD1222 COVID-19 vaccine. Libraries were prepared by immunoSEQ multiplex PCR; TCRdb keeps only in-frame clonotypes and omits some of them. The sample contains about 130,000 clones, roughly 85% of which appear only once. The CDR3 consists of 15 residues. V was clipped by 3 bases and J by 10 bases; unmatched bases: 12. Germline CDR1 reads LGHDT; CDR2 reads YNNKEL (reference sequence). The source was peripheral blood, collected 28 days after the second dose of the MenACWY control vaccine. The origin of this receptor is an adult who received the MenACWY meningococcal vaccine as a control. The chain recombines TRBV3-1 (or the pseudogene TRBV3-2) with TRBJ2-1; 7 nucleotides match TRBD2. In DNA, the CDR3 is TGTGCCAGCAGCCAGGGTCGGGCTAGCGGCGGGGAGCAGTTCTTC. Translation gives CASSQGRASGGEQFF.